The following is a T cell receptor beta chain sequence with its context. Its antigen remains unidentified. Assay: immunoSEQ multiplex PCR; the TCRdb copy retains only in-frame clones and omits some. This table holds over 50,000 clones, 81% found once. This entry belongs to a study of T cell responses to AZD1222 COVID-19 vaccine. General study results and limits: Baseline serostatus was positive in only six AZD1222 recipients. Females made up more of the donors, who were largely white British, and clonal diversity may have come out too low. Two AZD1222 doses significantly raised spike-specific TCR breadth and depth over controls. Close to half of all spike-specific TCRs reportedly target regions of the variants that are unmutated.

Trimming took off 1 base at V and 6 bases at J, with 11 bases between the two ends. Germline V gene data show CDR1 as SGHTA and CDR2 as FQGTGA. The CDR3 totals 14 residues. This TCR was recovered from an adult who received the AZD1222 COVID-19 vaccine. The chain is built from TRBV7-3 and TRBJ2-3; TRBD2 might be the D (5 bases). This sample comprised peripheral blood, obtained 28 days after the second AZD1222 dose. CDR3 sequence reads: CASSLSLAGDTQYF. The CDR3 nucleotides are TGTGCCAGCAGCTTAAGCCTAGCAGGCGATACGCAGTATTTT.